This T cell receptor (beta chain) came from a study of shared clonotypes between healthy human individuals. Whole-study context: A few men and a couple of women, aged 18 to 49, were donors. General study results and limits: Among non-shared clonotypes, generation probabilities were lower than among those shared by all four donors.

Remarks on this clone: Its antigen remains unidentified.

CD4+ cells were split into CD45RA+ naive and CD45RA-negative memory subsets. Assay execution proceeded at the deep level. Some clones are missing from TCRdb's copy, which holds only in-frame ones; the method was immunoSEQ multiplex PCR. In the table there are fewer than 1.8 million clones, 98% of which are singletons. The CDR3 extends over 14 amino acids. Germline V gives CDR1 LNHDA, CDR2 SQIVND (reference sequence). With 8 bases clipped from V and 4 bases from J, the junction kept 6 bases outside the gene matches. The TCR comes from a man aged 25 to 45 in good health. Sequencing was done on a sample of naive CD4+ T cells sorted from blood. The subset was: CD45RA+ positively selected. The chain combines TRBV19 with TRBJ2-2, with TRBD1 matching over 8 bases. The DNA for the CDR3 is TGTGCCAGTCGACACACAGGGGGCACCGGGGAGCTGTTTTTT. Its protein is CASRHTGGTGELFF.